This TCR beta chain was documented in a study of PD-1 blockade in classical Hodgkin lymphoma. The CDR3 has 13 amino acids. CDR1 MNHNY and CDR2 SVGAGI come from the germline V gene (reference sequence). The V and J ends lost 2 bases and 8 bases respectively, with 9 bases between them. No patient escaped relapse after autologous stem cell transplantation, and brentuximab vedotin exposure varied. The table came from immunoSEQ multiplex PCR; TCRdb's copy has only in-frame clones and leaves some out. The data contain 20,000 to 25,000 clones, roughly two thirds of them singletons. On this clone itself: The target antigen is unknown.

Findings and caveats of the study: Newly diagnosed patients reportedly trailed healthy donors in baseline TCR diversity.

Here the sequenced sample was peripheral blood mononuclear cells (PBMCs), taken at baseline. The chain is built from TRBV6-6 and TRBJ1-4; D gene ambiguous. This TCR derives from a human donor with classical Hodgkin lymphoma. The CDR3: CASSYGMMEKLFF. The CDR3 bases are TGTGCCAGCAGTTACGGCATGATGGAAAAACTGTTTTTT.